A single sample is the source of the 7 T cell receptor beta chains below, sequenced in a study of radiotherapy plus CTLA-4 blockade in lung cancer. Method: immunoSEQ multiplex PCR; TCRdb's copy keeps in-frame clones and lacks some. The sample shows 65,000 to 95,000 clones, around nine tenths of them seen only once. Here the sequenced sample was peripheral blood, taken from a patient treated with radiotherapy plus ipilimumab. The receptors stem from a human donor with non-small cell lung cancer who had stable disease on radiotherapy plus ipilimumab.

J is TRBJ2-7 and V is TRBV9; D is perhaps TRBD1 (5 bases). Per the germline V gene, CDR1 is SGDLS and CDR2 is YYNGEE. This CDR3 contains 16 residues. The ends were cut back, 0 bases at V and 2 bases at J, with 15 bases in the middle. The DNA of the CDR3 is TGTGCCAGCAGCGTAGATTCGGGTTTCAGGGCCTACGAGCAGTACTTC. Translating gives CASSVDSGFRAYEQYF.

The chain uses TRBV6-5 and TRBJ1-6; 7 bases fit TRBD1. The V gene's germline CDR1 is MNHEY and CDR2 SVGAGI. The CDR3 contains 15 residues. The ends lost 7 bases at V and 7 bases at J; junction bases unmatched: 10. Written as DNA, the CDR3 is TGTGCCAGCACCCGGGGAGGGGGCTCAAATTCACCCCTCCACTTT. It yields the protein CASTRGGGSNSPLHF.

The rearrangement joins TRBV19 to TRBJ2-7; TRBD1 matches 9 bases. The J segment lost 2 bases and the V segment lost 6 bases, leaving 8 bases of the junction unmatched. Looked up from germline, CDR1 is LNHDA and CDR2 is SQIVND (reference sequence). CDR3 length: 15 residues. This chain's CDR3 is CASRDPGQGPYEQYF. The CDR3 coding sequence is TGTGCCAGTAGGGATCCGGGACAGGGCCCCTACGAGCAGTACTTC.

This sequence joins TRBV28 and TRBJ2-5; D is unresolved. Looked up from germline, CDR1 is MDHEN and CDR2 is SYDVKM. This CDR3 is built from 14 residues. V lost 1 base and J 5 bases, leaving 11 bases between the germline ends. The CDR3 sequence: CASSLYDPKETQYF. In nucleotides, the CDR3 is TGTGCCAGCAGTTTATACGACCCTAAGGAGACCCAGTACTTC.

The chain links TRBV28 to TRBJ1-2; the D is unclear. The CDR3 loop spans 11 amino acids. The V and J ends lost 3 bases and 8 bases respectively, with 7 bases between them. Germline CDR1 MDHEN, CDR2 SYDVKM. DNA of the CDR3: TGTGCCAGCAGTTTCGGGCTGGGCTACACCTTC. It is translated as CASSFGLGYTF.

The chain joins TRBV5-1 to TRBJ2-3; D possibly corresponds to TRBD2 (5 bases). Per the germline V gene, CDR1 is SGHRS and CDR2 is YFSETQ. This CDR3 comprises 14 residues. Between the trimmed V and J ends, which lost 1 base and 1 base, there was a span of 7 bases. The CDR3 DNA is TGCGCCAGCAGCTTGTTTAGCGGCACAGATACGCAGTATTTT. Residues: CASSLFSGTDTQYF.

V gene TRBV21-1 combines with J gene TRBJ2-7; the listed D gene, TRBD2, was not tested against the DNA. TRBV21-1 is described as a pseudogene. The CDR3 covers 19 residues. The CDR3 region has the DNA TGTGCCAGCAGCAAAACAATGGGGAAGAGCGGCCAGGAAGGGTACGAGCAGTACTTC. As protein: CASSKTMGKSGQEGYEQYF.